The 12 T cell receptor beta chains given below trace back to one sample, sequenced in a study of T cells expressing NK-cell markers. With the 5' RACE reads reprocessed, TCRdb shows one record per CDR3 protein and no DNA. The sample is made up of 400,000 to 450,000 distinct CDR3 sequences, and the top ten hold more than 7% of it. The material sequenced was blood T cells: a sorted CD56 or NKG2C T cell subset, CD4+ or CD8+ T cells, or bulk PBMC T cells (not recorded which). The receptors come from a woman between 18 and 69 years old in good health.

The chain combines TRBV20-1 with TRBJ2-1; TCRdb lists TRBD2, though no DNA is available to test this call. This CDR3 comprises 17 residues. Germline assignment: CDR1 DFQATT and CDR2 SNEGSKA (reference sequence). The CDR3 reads CSARAKTSGRLYNEQFF.

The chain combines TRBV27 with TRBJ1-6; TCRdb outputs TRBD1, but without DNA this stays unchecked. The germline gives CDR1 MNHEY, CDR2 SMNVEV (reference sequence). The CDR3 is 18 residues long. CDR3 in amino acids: CASSFIPLRQGVNSPLHF.

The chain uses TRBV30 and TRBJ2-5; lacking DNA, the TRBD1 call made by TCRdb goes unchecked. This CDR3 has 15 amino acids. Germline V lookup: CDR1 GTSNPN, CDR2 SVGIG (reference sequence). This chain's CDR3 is CAWSVWGHREETQYF.

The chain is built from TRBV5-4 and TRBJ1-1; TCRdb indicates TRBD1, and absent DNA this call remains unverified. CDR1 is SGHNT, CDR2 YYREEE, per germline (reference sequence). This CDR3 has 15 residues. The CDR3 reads CASSQPDRANTEAFF. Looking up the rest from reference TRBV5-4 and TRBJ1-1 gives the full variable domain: ETGVTQSPTHLIKTRGQQVTLRCSSQSGHNTVSWYQQALGQGPQFIFQYYREEENGRGNFPPRFSGLQFPNYSSELNVNALELDDSALYLCASSQPDRANTEAFFGQGTRLTVV.

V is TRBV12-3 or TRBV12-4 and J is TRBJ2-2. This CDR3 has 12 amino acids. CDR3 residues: CASSVYAGELFF.

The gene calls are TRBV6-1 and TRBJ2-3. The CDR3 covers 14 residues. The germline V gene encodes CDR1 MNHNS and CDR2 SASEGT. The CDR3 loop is CASGFQARSDTQYF.

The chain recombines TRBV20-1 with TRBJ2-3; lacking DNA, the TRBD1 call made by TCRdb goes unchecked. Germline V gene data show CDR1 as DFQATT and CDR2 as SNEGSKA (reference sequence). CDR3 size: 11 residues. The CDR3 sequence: CSAGSGDTQYF.

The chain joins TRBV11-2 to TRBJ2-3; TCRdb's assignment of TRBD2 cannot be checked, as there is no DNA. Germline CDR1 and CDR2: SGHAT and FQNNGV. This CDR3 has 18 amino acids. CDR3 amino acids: CASSLPGTSGGFTDTQYF.

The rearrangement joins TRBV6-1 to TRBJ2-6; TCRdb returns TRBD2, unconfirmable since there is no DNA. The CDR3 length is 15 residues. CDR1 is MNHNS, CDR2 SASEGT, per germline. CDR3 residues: CASRLRGSGANVLTF.

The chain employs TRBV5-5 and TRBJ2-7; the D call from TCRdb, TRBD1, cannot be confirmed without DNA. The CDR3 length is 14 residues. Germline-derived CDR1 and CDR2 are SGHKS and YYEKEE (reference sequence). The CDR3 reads CASSFWGASYEQYF. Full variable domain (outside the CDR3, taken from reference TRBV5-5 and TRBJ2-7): DAGVTQSPTHLIKTRGQQVTLRCSPISGHKSVSWYQQVLGQGPQFIFQYYEKEERGRGNFPDRFSARQFPNYSSELNVNALLLGDSALYLCASSFWGASYEQYFGPGTRLTVT.

The CDR3 loop reads CASSLRSGTSSYEQYF. The V and J genes are TRBV7-3 and TRBJ2-7; TCRdb designates TRBD2, a call that cannot be tested without DNA. The germline V gene encodes CDR1 SGHTA and CDR2 FQGTGA. CDR3 size: 16 residues.

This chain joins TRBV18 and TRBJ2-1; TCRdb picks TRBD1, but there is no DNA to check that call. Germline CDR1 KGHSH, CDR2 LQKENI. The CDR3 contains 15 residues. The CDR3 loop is CASSPTGDPYNEQFF.